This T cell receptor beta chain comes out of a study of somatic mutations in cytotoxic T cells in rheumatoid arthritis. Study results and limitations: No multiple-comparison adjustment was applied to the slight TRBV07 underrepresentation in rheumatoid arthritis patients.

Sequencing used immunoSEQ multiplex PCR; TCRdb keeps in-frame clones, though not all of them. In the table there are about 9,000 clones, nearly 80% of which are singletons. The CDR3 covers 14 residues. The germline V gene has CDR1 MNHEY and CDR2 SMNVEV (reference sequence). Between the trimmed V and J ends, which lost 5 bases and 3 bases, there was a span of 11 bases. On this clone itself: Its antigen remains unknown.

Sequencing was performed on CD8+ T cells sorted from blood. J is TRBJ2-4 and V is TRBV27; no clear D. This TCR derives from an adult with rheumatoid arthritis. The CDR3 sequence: CASSGIGSKNIQYF. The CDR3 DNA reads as TGTGCCAGCAGTGGGATTGGCAGCAAAAACATTCAGTACTTC.